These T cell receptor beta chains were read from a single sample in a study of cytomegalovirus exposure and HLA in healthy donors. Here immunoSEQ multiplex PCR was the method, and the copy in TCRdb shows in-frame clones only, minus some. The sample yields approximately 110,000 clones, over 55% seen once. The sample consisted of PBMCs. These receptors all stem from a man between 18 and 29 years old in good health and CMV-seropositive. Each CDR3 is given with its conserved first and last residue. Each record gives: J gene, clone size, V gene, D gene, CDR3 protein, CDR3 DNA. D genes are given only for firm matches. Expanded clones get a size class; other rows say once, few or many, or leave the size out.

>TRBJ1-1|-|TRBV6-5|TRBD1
CASSPGTANTEAFF
TGTGCCAGCAGTCCAGGGACAGCTAACACTGAAGCTTTCTTT
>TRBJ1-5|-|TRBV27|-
CASSPVGARSNQPQHF
TGTGCCAGTTCACCCGTTGGGGCCCGATCAAATCAGCCCCAGCATTTT
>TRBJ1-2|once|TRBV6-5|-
CASSYLAQGNGYGYTF
TGTGCCAGCAGTTACCTCGCTCAGGGGAACGGGTATGGCTACACCTTC
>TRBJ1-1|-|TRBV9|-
CASSQWAPEAFF
TGTGCCAGCAGCCAATGGGCACCTGAAGCTTTCTTT
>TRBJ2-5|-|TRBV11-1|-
CASSLWQQETQYF
TGTGCCAGCAGCTTATGGCAGCAAGAGACCCAGTACTTC
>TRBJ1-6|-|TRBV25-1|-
CASTNLATSPLHF
TGTGCCAGCACAAATTTAGCGACTTCACCCCTCCACTTT
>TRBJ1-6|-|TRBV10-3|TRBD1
CAISEDRGYSPLHF
TGTGCCATCAGTGAGGACAGGGGATATTCACCCCTCCACTTT
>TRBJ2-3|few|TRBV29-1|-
CSVDAGAANTQYF
TGCAGCGTTGATGCGGGGGCAGCGAATACGCAGTATTTT
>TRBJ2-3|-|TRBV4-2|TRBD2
CASSQEVLGLAGFTDTQYF
TGTGCCAGCAGCCAAGAGGTTTTGGGACTAGCGGGGTTCACAGATACGCAGTATTTT
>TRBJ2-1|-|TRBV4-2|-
CASSQDLGGSSYNEQFF
TGTGCCAGCAGCCAAGATCTAGGGGGAAGCTCCTACAATGAGCAGTTCTTC
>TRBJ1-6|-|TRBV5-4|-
CASSLGGGSPLHF
TGTGCCAGCAGCTTGGGAGGGGGTTCACCCCTCCACTTT
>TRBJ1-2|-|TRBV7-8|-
CASSPSNILTHDYTF
TGTGCCAGCAGCCCCAGTAATATCTTAACCCATGACTACACCTTC
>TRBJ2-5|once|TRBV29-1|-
CSVDYQQETQYF
TGCAGCGTTGACTACCAACAAGAGACCCAGTACTTC
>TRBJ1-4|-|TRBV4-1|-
CASSLQEKLFF
TGCGCCAGCAGCCTGCAGGAAAAACTGTTTTTT
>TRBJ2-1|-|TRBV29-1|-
CSVEAVSSYNEQFF
TGCAGCGTTGAAGCCGTTTCCTCCTACAATGAGCAGTTCTTC
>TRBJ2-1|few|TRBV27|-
CASTLGGGPYNEQFF
TGTGCCAGCACCTTAGGGGGGGGCCCCTACAATGAGCAGTTCTTC
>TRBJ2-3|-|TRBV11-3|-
CASSRMLESGDTQYF
TGTGCCAGCAGCCGAATGTTGGAGTCGGGGGATACGCAGTATTTT
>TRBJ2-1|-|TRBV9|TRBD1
CASSVDGTASEQFF
TGTGCCAGCAGCGTAGATGGGACAGCAAGTGAGCAGTTCTTC
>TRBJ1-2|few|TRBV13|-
CASSFFRASYGYTF
TGTGCCAGCAGCTTCTTCAGGGCCTCCTATGGCTACACCTTC
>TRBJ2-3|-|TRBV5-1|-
CASSLDDIMDTQYF
TGCGCCAGCAGCTTGGACGACATTATGGATACGCAGTATTTT
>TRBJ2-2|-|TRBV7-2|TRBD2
CASSLSGGAYTGELFF
TGTGCCAGCAGCCTTAGCGGGGGGGCTTACACCGGGGAGCTGTTTTTT
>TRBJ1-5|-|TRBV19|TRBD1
CASSMGTGSQPQHF
TGTGCCAGTAGTATGGGGACAGGGAGTCAGCCCCAGCATTTT
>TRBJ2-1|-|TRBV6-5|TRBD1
CASSWGQGLVEQFF
TGTGCCAGCAGCTGGGGACAGGGATTGGTAGAGCAGTTCTTC
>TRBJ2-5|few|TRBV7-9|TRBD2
CASSLGTSGETQYF
TGTGCCAGCAGCTTAGGGACTAGTGGGGAGACCCAGTACTTC
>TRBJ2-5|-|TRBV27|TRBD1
CASSPRGTGFRETQYF
TGTGCCAGCAGTCCCCGAGGGACAGGTTTCAGGGAGACCCAGTACTTC
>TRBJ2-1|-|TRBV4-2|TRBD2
CASSQVGTSRVNEQFF
TGTGCCAGCAGCCAGGTGGGGACTAGCAGGGTCAATGAGCAGTTCTTC
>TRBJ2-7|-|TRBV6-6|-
CASSLLDRHYEQYF
TGTGCCAGCAGTCTCCTCGACAGGCACTACGAGCAGTACTTC